This paragraph reports one T cell receptor beta chain. These data belong to a study of T cells of healthy individuals. The CDR3 is 14 amino acids. Germline CDR1 is GTSNPN and CDR2 is SVGIG (reference sequence). V was pared by 4 bases and J by 6 bases, with 19 bases between. TCRdb reanalysed the 5' RACE reads using MiXCR and keeps one entry per CDR3 protein. There are more than 60,000 distinct CDR3 sequences in the sample; 15% to 20% occur only once, and 4% to 5% lies in the top ten. This sequence joins TRBV30 and TRBJ2-7; TRBD2 is a possible D gene (8 bases). This clonotype was sampled from a human donor in good health. CDR3 coding DNA: TGTGCCTGGATTGGGACAGCGGGAGTCGGCGAGCAGTACTTC. Its protein product is CAWIGTAGVGEQYF.